The 11 T cell receptor beta chains below come from one sample, sequenced in a study of sequential checkpoint blockade in melanoma. Method: immunoSEQ multiplex PCR; TCRdb's copy keeps in-frame clones and lacks some. Altogether some 8,000 clones are present, around 22% being singletons, with the ten largest covering under 6%. Treatment indicated: randomized to nivolumab then ipilimumab (arm A) or the reverse (arm B). The source was tumor tissue (inferred from file names), collected from a patient given nivolumab and ipilimumab in sequence. The receptor source for this set is a human donor with melanoma.

The V and J genes are TRBV11-3 and TRBJ2-7; D is possibly TRBD1 or TRBD2 (5 bases each). V was pared by 5 bases and J by 6 bases, with 17 bases between. Germline values: CDR1 SGHNT, CDR2 YENEEA. The CDR3 has 14 amino acids. CDR3 DNA sequence: TGTGCCAGCAGCCCGGGGCGCGCTTCGGGCGAGCAGTACTTC. Its protein product is CASSPGRASGEQYF.

This clone was recorded at least ten times. The V gene is TRBV4-1, the J gene TRBJ1-1; D is unclear. The V and J ends lost 1 base and 0 bases respectively, with 9 bases between them. CDR1 is MGHRA, CDR2 YSYEKL, per germline. The CDR3 loop spans 15 amino acids. Here the CDR3 DNA reads TGCGCCAGCAGCCAAGGTGTGGTTTTGAACACTGAAGCTTTCTTT. This codes for CASSQGVVLNTEAFF.

The rearrangement joins TRBV29-1 to TRBJ2-1; TRBD2 aligns across 10 bases. Germline V lookup: CDR1 SQVTM, CDR2 ANQGSEA. J was trimmed by 1 base and V by 7 bases; bases with no gene match: 1. The CDR3 has 13 residues. CDR3 sequence reads: CSGTSGSYNEQFF. Written as DNA, the CDR3 is TGCAGCGGGACTAGCGGATCCTACAATGAGCAGTTCTTC.

A few counts support this clone. The V gene is TRBV11-3, the J gene TRBJ2-2; 10 bases match TRBD2. Trimming cost V 6 bases and J 7 bases; bases outside gene matches: 5. This CDR3 comprises 14 residues. Per germline, CDR1 SGHNT and CDR2 YENEEA. The chain's CDR3 is CASRIAGGHGELFF. CDR3 sequence (DNA): TGTGCCAGCAGGATAGCGGGGGGCCACGGGGAGCTGTTTTTT.

This clone was seen a handful of times. V usage is TRBV28 and J usage is TRBJ2-7, with 11 bases identical to TRBD2. Trimming took 7 bases from V and 0 from J; bases not matched to a gene: 14. This CDR3 has 18 residues. Germline CDR1 is MDHEN and CDR2 is SYDVKM. CDR3 protein: CASNGGTSGFSTSYEQYF. The CDR3 DNA sequence: TGTGCCAGCAACGGGGGGACTAGCGGTTTCTCAACCTCCTACGAGCAGTACTTC.

This clone was seen a few times. CDR3 coding DNA: TGCGCCAGCAGTGACTTCGACAGGGAAGAGACCCAGTACTTC. Translation: CASSDFDREETQYF. The rearrangement joins TRBV10-2 to TRBJ2-5, with 7 bases that match TRBD1. J was trimmed by 3 bases and V by 3 bases; bases with no gene match: 4. The CDR3 totals 14 residues. From germline, CDR1 is WSHSY and CDR2 SAAADI.

The gene calls are TRBV19 and TRBJ1-3; D unclear. The germline CDR1 and CDR2 sequences are LNHDA and SQIVND (reference sequence). The CDR3 loop spans 15 amino acids. V was shortened by 7 bases and J by 0 bases, with 13 bases between the two germline ends. CDR3: CASNKGPLSGNTIYF. The CDR3 nucleotides read TGTGCCAGTAACAAGGGCCCCCTCTCTGGAAACACCATATATTTT.

There are a few counts of this clone. The V call is TRBV6-8, the J call TRBJ2-7, with TRBD1 matching over 7 bases. The CDR3 sequence is 14 residues long. Germline V gives CDR1 MNHGY, CDR2 SAAAGT. V lost 5 bases and J lost 3; bases outside the gene matches: 7. In nucleotides, the CDR3 is TGTGCCAGCAGTCCGGGACAGCTCATCTACGAGCAGTACTTC. It specifies CASSPGQLIYEQYF.

This clone was seen a handful of times. This rearrangement joins TRBV15 to TRBJ1-1, with a tentative D call TRBD1 (6 bases). The CDR3 is 14 amino acids. The germline V gene encodes CDR1 LNHNV and CDR2 YYDKDF (reference sequence). V was shortened by 1 base and J by 8 bases, with 14 bases between the two germline ends. CDR3 protein: CATSRGGQRGEAFF. As DNA, the CDR3 is TGTGCCACCAGCAGAGGAGGACAGAGGGGGGAAGCTTTCTTT.

This sequence joins TRBV6-8 and TRBJ2-2; D is undetermined. The CDR3 runs 14 residues. Between the trimmed V and J ends, which lost 2 bases and 4 bases, there was a span of 8 bases. The germline CDR1 and CDR2 sequences are MNHGY and SAAAGT. The CDR3 nucleotides read TGTGCCAGCAGTTACACAGTCTCCACCGGGGAGCTGTTTTTT. It is translated as CASSYTVSTGELFF.

This clone was seen a few times. The V gene is TRBV11-3, the J gene TRBJ2-5, with a tentative D call TRBD2 (6 bases). This CDR3 region has 16 residues. The V gene lost 6 bases and the J gene lost 0 bases, with 17 bases spanning the gap. Germline V gives CDR1 SGHNT, CDR2 YENEEA. The CDR3 protein is CASRPDIAENQETQYF. The CDR3 nucleotides read TGTGCCAGCAGACCTGATATAGCGGAGAACCAAGAGACCCAGTACTTC.